This TCR beta chain was captured in a study of cytomegalovirus exposure and HLA in healthy donors. Per germline, CDR1 MRHNA and CDR2 SNTAGT. The length of the CDR3 is 16 residues. The ends lost 2 bases at V and 7 bases at J; junction bases unmatched: 9. The PCR contained 60 Vbeta and 13 Jbeta primers. Profiling relied on immunoSEQ multiplex PCR, and the TCRdb table lists in-frame clones only, not all of them. The sample shows 200,000 or so clones, about 86% of them seen only once. This TCR was sampled from a woman younger than 30 in good health and CMV-seropositive. V is TRBV6-4 and J is TRBJ2-4, with 9 bases aligning to TRBD2. Sequencing used PBMCs. In nucleotides, the CDR3 is TGTGCCAGCAGTGACCCACTAGCGGGTGTCCCCAACATTCAGTACTTC. Translation: CASSDPLAGVPNIQYF.